The T cell receptor beta chain described here comes from a study of shared clonotypes between healthy human individuals (dated by TCRdb to the early 2020s). For the study in its entirety: The cohort comprised a couple of women and a few men aged 18 to 49 years. Per donor, three plates each were used for CD4 naive and CD4 memory, two for CD8 naive, and one for CD8 memory. To estimate repertoire size and how much clonotypes are shared between individuals, the study performed deep sequencing of blood TCR repertoires from five healthy adults. To increase sequencing depth and limit assay-specific biases, TCR repertoire library preparation and sequencing were carried out by different laboratories using diverse techniques. Leukapheresis yielded between about 0.9 and 10 billion PBMCs per donor. The investigation overall reported the following: Compared with non-shared clonotypes, the clonotypes found in all four sorted-subset donors had higher generation probabilities. Pairwise subsampling indicated that sequencing depth was expected to affect the degree of clonotype sharing among donors. Naive subsets generally had larger estimated clonotype richness than memory subsets did. About 5% of naive CD4, around 3.5% of naive CD8, roughly 2.4% of memory CD4, and 0.4% of memory CD8 clonotypes were shared across several donors. Even with the large sequencing depth, rarefaction of the sorted-subset datasets indicated that sequencing was incomplete. Sampling was restricted to blood, and TCR repertoires in tissue are likely to differ from TCR repertoires in blood. The genetic and exposure-history diversity represented was limited by the small number of donors.

TCR CDR3 regions were amplified from genomic DNA by multiplex PCR using the deep immunoSEQ assay. Extracted genomic DNA from each cell subset was spread evenly across all wells of several immunoSEQ 96-well plates, with each plate serving as a replicate. For sorted subsets, each replicate PCR was loaded with around 200 ng genomic DNA, equivalent to some 31,000 T cell genomes. The purified libraries were quantified using a Qubit 3.0 fluorometer, sized with a Bioanalyzer 2100, and then quantified again using the KAPA Library Quantification kit. A separate single-read 150-cycle Illumina NextSeq 550 flow cell was used to sequence each immunoSEQ 96-well plate. In the source study's methods: Because only junctional sequences without quality scores were contained in the immunoSEQ output, filtering matching that applied to full-length reads could not be performed. To assign V/J genes and CDR3, sequences were annotated using PyIR, a Python wrapper for IgBLAST v1.9, with IMGT germline references. Reads with weak V/J assignments (E-value above 1e-6), missing CDR3, stop codons, out-of-frame junctions, or ambiguous translated residues were removed. V3J clonotypes were defined by identical inferred V gene, J gene, and CDR3 amino acid sequence. To compute the percentage overlap between repertoires, the number of shared unique clonotypes was divided by the size of the smaller repertoire. RTK rarefaction, the Chao1 estimator, and Recon v2.1 estimates of unobserved clonotypes were used to assess repertoire richness. Generation probabilities were computed with OLGA for all TCRbeta clonotypes obtained by the gDNA method from several donors. As stored in TCRdb, this immuneACCESS dataset retains in-frame rearrangements with V and J assigned. A fraction of the clones does not appear; measured against another copy, unresolved V genes explain less than half of the discrepancy, and the remainder lacks a known reason. The V and J calls and clone size come from that table; D and trimming were worked out from the DNA. Within this sample are under 1,900,000 clones, with 98% of them counted one time only. The ten largest clonotypes hold approximately 0.4% of the sample.

The junction shows trimming of 3 bases on V and 1 base on J, and the gene matches do not reach 8 bases of it. The CDR3 spans 17 residues, from the cysteine through the phenylalanine. The read is trimmed to its CDR3 DNA, 51 bases read in frame from base 1. From the germline V gene (reference sequence), CDR1 is SGHKS and CDR2 is YYEKEE. Worth noting for this clone: Its antigen target is currently unknown. No per-base quality is available; no much larger clone lies one base away.

The donors were healthy, HIV-negative adults with no recently reported acute infections or vaccinations. Every donor was a Caucasian adult living in Nashville, Tennessee, USA. CD4+ T cells were enriched by magnetic negative selection, after which naive cells were positively selected on CD45RA and the negative fraction was taken as the memory subset. Blood was collected by leukapheresis, and PBMCs were isolated by Ficoll-Histopaque density gradient centrifugation and then cryopreserved in liquid nitrogen vapor phase. Purity and quantity of every magnetically sorted T cell population were checked by analytical flow cytometry. Genomic DNA was isolated from each sorted fraction and quantified by UV absorbance on a Nanodrop 2000c.

This receptor was obtained from a young man in good health. The sequencing sample was made of naive CD4+ T cells sorted from blood. The intended sense of this specimen's cell subset or site label: CD45RA+ positively selected. This chain is built from TRBV5-5 and TRBJ2-1; 9 bases in between match TRBD2. The CDR3 has the sequence CASSSGAGGHSYNEQFF. The base sequence is TGTGCCAGCAGCTCTGGGGCGGGAGGGCATTCCTACAATGAGCAGTTCTTC.